The sequence of this T cell receptor (beta chain) was determined in a study of blood T cell repertoires in COVID-19. This clone is a singleton in its sample. Libraries were prepared by immunoSEQ multiplex PCR; TCRdb keeps only in-frame clonotypes and omits some of them. Of some 150,000 clones listed, roughly 87% are singletons. This TCR came from a woman in her 70s with acute or convalescent COVID-19. Sequencing was done on a sample of peripheral blood.

Written as DNA, the CDR3 is TGTGCCAGCTCACTGGCCAACTATGGCTACACCTTC. Its protein is CASSLANYGYTF. This chain connects TRBV18 to TRBJ1-2; D gene unclear. Trimming left V 4 bases short and J 2 bases short, with 5 bases between. This CDR3 region has 12 residues. The germline V gene has CDR1 KGHSH and CDR2 LQKENI.